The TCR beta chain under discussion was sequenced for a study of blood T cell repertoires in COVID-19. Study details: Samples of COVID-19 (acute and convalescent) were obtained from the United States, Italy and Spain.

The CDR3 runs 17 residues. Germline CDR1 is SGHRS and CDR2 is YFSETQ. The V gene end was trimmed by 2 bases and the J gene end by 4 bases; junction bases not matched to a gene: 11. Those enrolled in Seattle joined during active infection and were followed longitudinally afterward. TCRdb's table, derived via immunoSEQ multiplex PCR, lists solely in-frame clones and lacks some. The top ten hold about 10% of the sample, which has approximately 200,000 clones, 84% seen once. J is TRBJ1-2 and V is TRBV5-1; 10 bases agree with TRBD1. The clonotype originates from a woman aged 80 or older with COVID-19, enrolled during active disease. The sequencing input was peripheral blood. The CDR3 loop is CASSFSRDRGRRYGYTF. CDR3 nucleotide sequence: TGCGCCAGCAGCTTTTCGCGGGACAGGGGCCGCCGCTATGGCTACACCTTC.